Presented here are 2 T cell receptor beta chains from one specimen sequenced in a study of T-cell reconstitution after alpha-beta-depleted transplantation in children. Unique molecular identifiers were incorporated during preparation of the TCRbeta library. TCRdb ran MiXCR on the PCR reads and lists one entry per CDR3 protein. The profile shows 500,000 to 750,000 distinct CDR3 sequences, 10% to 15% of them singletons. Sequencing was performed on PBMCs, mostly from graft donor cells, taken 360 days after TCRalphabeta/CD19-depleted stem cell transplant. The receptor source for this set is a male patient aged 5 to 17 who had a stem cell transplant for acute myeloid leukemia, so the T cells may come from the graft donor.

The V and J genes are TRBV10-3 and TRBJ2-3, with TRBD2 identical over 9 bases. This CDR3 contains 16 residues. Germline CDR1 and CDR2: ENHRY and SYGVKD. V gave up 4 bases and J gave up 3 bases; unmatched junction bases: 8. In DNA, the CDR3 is TGTGCCATCAGTGGGTTAGCGGGAGCGGGGACAGATACGCAGTATTTT. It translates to CAISGLAGAGTDTQYF.

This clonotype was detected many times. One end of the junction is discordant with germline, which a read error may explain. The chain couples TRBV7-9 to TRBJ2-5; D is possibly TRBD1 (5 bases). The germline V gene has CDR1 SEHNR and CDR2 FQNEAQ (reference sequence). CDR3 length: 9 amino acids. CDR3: CASGQFPNF. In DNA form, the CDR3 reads TGTGCCAGCGGACAATTCCCCAACTTC.